The 20 T cell receptor beta chains given below trace back to one sample, sequenced in a study of blood T cell repertoires in COVID-19. The method was immunoSEQ multiplex PCR; TCRdb's version includes in-frame clones alone and lacks a portion of them. Found here are 200,000 to 250,000 clones, roughly 87% of them singletons; the top ten hold more than 10%. What was sequenced was peripheral blood. The receptors originated from a woman aged 18-29 years who had recovered from COVID-19.

The chain employs TRBV29-1 and TRBJ1-2, with a weak D call TRBD1 (5 bases). The CDR3 extends over 13 amino acids. Germline lookup yields CDR1 SQVTM and CDR2 ANQGSEA. The V gene lost 7 bases and the J gene lost 0 bases, with 12 bases spanning the gap. CDR3 nucleotide sequence: TGCAGCGATCGACAGATTTCTAACTATGGCTACACCTTC. Its protein is CSDRQISNYGYTF.

The chain is built from TRBV2 and TRBJ2-7; D is possibly TRBD2 (6 bases). The CDR3 consists of 14 residues. Per the germline V gene, CDR1 is SNHLY and CDR2 is FYNNEI. V shed 5 bases and J shed 3 bases, with 14 bases lying between them. CDR3: CASSFGGRVYEQYF. CDR3 DNA: TGTGCCAGCAGTTTCGGAGGGAGAGTCTACGAGCAGTACTTC.

The rearrangement joins TRBV15 to TRBJ2-3; no reliable D call. V lost 5 bases to trimming and J lost 2 bases, with 11 bases between them. This CDR3 comprises 14 residues. CDR1 and CDR2 (germline): LNHNV, YYDKDF (reference sequence). The chain's CDR3 is CATSPPLHTDTQYF. In DNA, the CDR3 is TGTGCCACCAGCCCACCACTGCACACAGATACGCAGTATTTT.

V and J are TRBV6-4 and TRBJ2-1; 13 bases fit TRBD2. Germline V gives CDR1 MRHNA, CDR2 SNTAGT. The CDR3 spans 14 residues. V shed 2 bases and J 8 bases; nucleotides not matched to a gene: 0. CDR3 nucleotides: TGTGCCAGCAGTGACGGACTAGCGGGAGATGAGCAGTTCTTC. Residues: CASSDGLAGDEQFF.

The rearrangement links TRBV4-3 to TRBJ2-2, with 9 positions matching TRBD2. This CDR3 contains 18 residues. The germline gives CDR1 LGHNA, CDR2 YSLEER. Trimming at V came to 4 bases and at J to 2 bases, leaving 11 bases not matched to a gene. The CDR3 DNA is TGCGCCAGCAGCCCGAATTTAGCGGGGGAACTAAACACCGGGGAGCTGTTTTTT. It is translated as CASSPNLAGELNTGELFF.

This clone was observed a few times. The chain has TRBV3-1 (or the pseudogene TRBV3-2) and TRBJ2-1; 10 bases fit TRBD2. Germline CDR1 is LGHDT and CDR2 is YNNKEL (reference sequence). Trimming removed 0 bases from V and 7 bases from J; junction bases left unmatched: 3. CDR3 length: 15 residues. For the CDR3, the DNA is TGTGCCAGCAGCCAAGAGGGACTAGCGACTAATGAGCAGTTCTTC. Translation gives CASSQEGLATNEQFF.

This chain joins TRBV11-2 and TRBJ2-7, with TRBD2 matching over 11 bases. The CDR3 sequence is 17 residues long. V lost 0 bases, J lost 2 bases, and 6 bases stayed unmatched. Germline V lookup: CDR1 SGHAT, CDR2 FQNNGV. CDR3 coding DNA: TGTGCCAGCAGCTTAGACTTAGCGGGAGGGCTCCCCTACGAGCAGTACTTC. It codes for CASSLDLAGGLPYEQYF.

This chain links TRBV14 with TRBJ2-3, with TRBD2 matching 14 bases. There are 21 residues in the CDR3. With V trimmed by 0 bases and J by 0 bases, 11 bases remained unmatched. CDR1 is SGHDN, CDR2 FVKESK, per germline. DNA for the CDR3: TGTGCCAGCAGCCAAGATCGGGGTTGGGGACTAGCGGGAGAGAGCACAGATACGCAGTATTTT. Amino acids: CASSQDRGWGLAGESTDTQYF.

On this clone itself: The same CDR3 is also encoded by other DNA sequences in this sample. This chain joins TRBV3-1 (or the pseudogene TRBV3-2) and TRBJ2-7, with no clear D. V lost 0 bases to trimming and J lost 1 base, with 7 bases between them. This CDR3 has 14 amino acids. Germline loops: CDR1 LGHDT, CDR2 YNNKEL (reference sequence). The CDR3 protein is CASSQEARSYEQYF. The CDR3 DNA sequence: TGTGCCAGCAGCCAAGAGGCCAGGTCCTACGAGCAGTACTTC.

This clone was found a few times. V usage is TRBV7-9 and J usage is TRBJ1-2; 7 bases line up with TRBD1. CDR1 and CDR2 from the germline V gene are SEHNR and FQNEAQ (reference sequence). CDR3 length: 13 residues. Trimming took 5 bases from V and 5 from J; bases not matched to a gene: 5. CDR3 DNA sequence: TGTGCCAGCAGCCTTAGGGACAGTTATGGCTACACCTTC. This codes for CASSLRDSYGYTF.

The CDR3 DNA reads as TGTGCCAGCACCCGATTAGGACAGGGGCACACTGAAGCTTTCTTT. It codes for CASTRLGQGHTEAFF. The rearrangement links TRBV9 to TRBJ1-1; 9 positions match TRBD1. V shed 6 bases, J shed 3 bases, and the junction held 9 bases outside the gene matches. The CDR3 loop spans 15 amino acids. Germline V gene sequence: CDR1 SGDLS, CDR2 YYNGEE.

The chain has TRBV7-2 and TRBJ1-1; 7 bases match TRBD1. This CDR3 comprises 14 residues. V dropped 1 base and J dropped 3; count of bases not matched to a gene: 2. Germline CDR1 reads SGHTA; CDR2 reads FQGNSA. In DNA form, the CDR3 reads TGTGCCAGCAGCTTAGGACAGGGATACACTGAAGCTTTCTTT. Its protein is CASSLGQGYTEAFF.

The chain couples TRBV19 to TRBJ2-1; the match to TRBD2 covers 8 bases. J lost 4 bases, V lost 6 bases, and 17 bases had no gene match. The CDR3 has 18 residues. Germline V CDR1 and CDR2: LNHDA, SQIVND (reference sequence). CDR3 sequence (DNA): TGTGCCAGTAGATATACGTCCCCCGGCGGGAGGTGGTACAATGAGCAGTTCTTC. Its translation: CASRYTSPGGRWYNEQFF.

This CDR3 reads CASSAPPQENTEAFF. The CDR3 DNA reads as TGTGCCAGCAGTGCCCCCCCACAGGAGAACACTGAAGCTTTCTTT. The V and J genes are TRBV25-1 and TRBJ1-1; maybe TRBD1 (5 bases). Deletions cut 4 bases from V and 1 base from J, with 13 bases between. CDR3 size: 15 residues. Germline CDR1 MGHDK, CDR2 SYGVNS.

Worth noting for this clone: A read error may account for a junction end that differs from germline. The genes are TRBV19 and TRBJ2-3, with 12 bases lining up with TRBD2. The CDR3 totals 16 residues. CDR1 is LNHDA, CDR2 SQIVND, per germline (reference sequence). CDR3 residues: CASTYLAGGTTDTRYF. Written as DNA, the CDR3 is TGTGCCAGTACCTACCTAGCGGGAGGGACCACAGATACGCGGTATTTT.

CDR3: CATRAGHYEQYF. As DNA, the CDR3 is TGTGCCACCCGGGCGGGGCACTACGAGCAGTACTTC. The rearrangement joins TRBV19 to TRBJ2-7, with a tentative D call TRBD2 (6 bases). The CDR3 loop spans 12 amino acids. Germline CDR1 and CDR2: LNHDA and SQIVND (reference sequence). Trimming shortened V by 10 bases and J by 3 bases, and 13 bases separated the two germline ends.

This clone showed up many times. For the CDR3, the DNA is TGTGCCAGTAGTATAGAAGGGGGAAGGACTGAAGCTTTCTTT. The encoded protein is CASSIEGGRTEAFF. The chain links TRBV19 to TRBJ1-1, with D tentatively TRBD1 (6 bases). Trimming cost V 0 bases and J 5 bases, with 10 bases left between them. The CDR3 has 14 amino acids. Germline V gene data show CDR1 as LNHDA and CDR2 as SQIVND (reference sequence).

The chain carries TRBV7-9 and TRBJ2-1; TRBD1 matches 8 bases. J was trimmed by 7 bases and V by 2 bases; bases with no gene match: 7. The CDR3 length is 15 residues. CDR1 and CDR2 from the germline V gene are SEHNR and FQNEAQ (reference sequence). The CDR3 DNA follows: TGTGCCAGCAGCTTAATAGGACAGGGTTGGAATGAGCAGTTCTTC. Translated, it gives CASSLIGQGWNEQFF.

The chain joins TRBV9 to TRBJ1-4, with D possibly TRBD1 on 5 matching bases. The CDR3 is 15 amino acids. Germline CDR1 reads SGDLS; CDR2 reads YYNGEE. V was clipped by 0 bases and J by 5 bases, with 11 bases between them. CDR3 bases: TGTGCCAGCAGCGTAGCGGCAGGGTTAAATGAAAAACTGTTTTTT. It yields the protein CASSVAAGLNEKLFF.

J is TRBJ2-7 and V is TRBV29-1; the match to TRBD2 covers 10 bases. This CDR3 has 14 residues. V was pared by 6 bases and J by 5 bases, with 10 bases of the junction left unmatched. The germline gives CDR1 SQVTM, CDR2 ANQGSEA. Here the CDR3 DNA reads TGCAGCGTCGATGCCGGGACTAGCGTTGACGAGCAGTACTTC. Residues: CSVDAGTSVDEQYF.